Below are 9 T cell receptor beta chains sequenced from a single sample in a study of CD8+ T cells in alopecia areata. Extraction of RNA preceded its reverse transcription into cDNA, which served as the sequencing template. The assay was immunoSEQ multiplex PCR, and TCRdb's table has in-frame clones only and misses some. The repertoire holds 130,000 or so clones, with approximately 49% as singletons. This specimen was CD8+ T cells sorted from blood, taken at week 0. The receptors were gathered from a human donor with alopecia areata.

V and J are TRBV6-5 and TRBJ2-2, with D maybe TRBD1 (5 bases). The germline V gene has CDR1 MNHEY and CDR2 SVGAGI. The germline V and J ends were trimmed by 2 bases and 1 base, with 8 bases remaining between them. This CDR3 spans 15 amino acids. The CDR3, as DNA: TGTGCCAGCAGTTACGGGCAGGGGAACACCGGGGAGCTGTTTTTT. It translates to CASSYGQGNTGELFF.

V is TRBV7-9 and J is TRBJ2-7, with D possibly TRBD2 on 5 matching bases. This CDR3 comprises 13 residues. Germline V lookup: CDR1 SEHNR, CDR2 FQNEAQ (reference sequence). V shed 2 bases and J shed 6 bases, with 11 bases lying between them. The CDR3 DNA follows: TGTGCCAGCAGCTTACCCCGGGATATCGAGCAGTACTTC. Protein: CASSLPRDIEQYF.

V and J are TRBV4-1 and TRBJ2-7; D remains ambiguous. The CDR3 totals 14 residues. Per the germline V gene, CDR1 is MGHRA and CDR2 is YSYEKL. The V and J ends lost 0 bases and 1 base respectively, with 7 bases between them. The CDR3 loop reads CASSQEAGSYEQYF. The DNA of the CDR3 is TGCGCCAGCAGCCAAGAGGCAGGATCCTACGAGCAGTACTTC.

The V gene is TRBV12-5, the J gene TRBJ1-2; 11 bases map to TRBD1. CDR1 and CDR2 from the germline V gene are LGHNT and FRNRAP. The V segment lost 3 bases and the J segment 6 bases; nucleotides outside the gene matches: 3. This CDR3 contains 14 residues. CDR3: CASGFPGQGDGYTF. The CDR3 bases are TGTGCTAGTGGTTTTCCGGGACAGGGGGATGGCTACACCTTC.

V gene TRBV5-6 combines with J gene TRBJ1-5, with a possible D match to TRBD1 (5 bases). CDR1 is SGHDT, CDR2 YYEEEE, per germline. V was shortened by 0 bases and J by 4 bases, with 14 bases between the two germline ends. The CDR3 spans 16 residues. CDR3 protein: CASSLGQGPGNQPQHF. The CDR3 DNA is TGTGCCAGCAGCTTGGGCCAGGGCCCTGGGAATCAGCCCCAGCATTTT.

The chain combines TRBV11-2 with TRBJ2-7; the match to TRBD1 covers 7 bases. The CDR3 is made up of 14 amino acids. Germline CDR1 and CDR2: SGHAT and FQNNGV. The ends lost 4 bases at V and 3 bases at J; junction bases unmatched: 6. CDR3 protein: CASSSRTGDYEQYF. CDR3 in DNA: TGTGCCAGCAGCTCAAGAACAGGGGACTACGAGCAGTACTTC.

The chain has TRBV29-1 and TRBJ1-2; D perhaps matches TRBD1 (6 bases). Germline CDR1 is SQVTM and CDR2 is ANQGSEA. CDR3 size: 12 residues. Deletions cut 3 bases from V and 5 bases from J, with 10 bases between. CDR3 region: CSVDGGGYGYTF. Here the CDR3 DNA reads TGCAGCGTTGACGGGGGCGGGTATGGCTACACCTTC.

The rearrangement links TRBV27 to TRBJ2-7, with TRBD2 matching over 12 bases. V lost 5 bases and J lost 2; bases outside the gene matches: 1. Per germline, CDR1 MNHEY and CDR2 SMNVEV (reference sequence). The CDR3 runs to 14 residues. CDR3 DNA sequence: TGTGCCAGCAGTCTAGCGGGGGGGCCCTACGAGCAGTACTTC. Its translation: CASSLAGGPYEQYF.

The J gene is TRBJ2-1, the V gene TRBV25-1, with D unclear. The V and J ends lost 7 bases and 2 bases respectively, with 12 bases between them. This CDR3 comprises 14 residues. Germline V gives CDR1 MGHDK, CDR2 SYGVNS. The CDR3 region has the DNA TGTGCCAGCACCCCAGGAAGCGCCTACAATGAGCAGTTCTTC. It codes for CASTPGSAYNEQFF.